A single T cell receptor (beta chain) is shown here with its context. This sample was taken from a study of T cell responses to AZD1222 COVID-19 vaccine. Method: immunoSEQ multiplex PCR; TCRdb's copy keeps in-frame clones and lacks some. The sample includes roughly 70,000 clones, approximately 90% of them seen just once. J was trimmed by 7 bases and V by 1 base; bases with no gene match: 5. The CDR3 has 15 amino acids. The V gene's germline CDR1 is LGHNT and CDR2 FRNRAP. The input for sequencing was peripheral blood, taken 28 days after the second dose of the MenACWY control vaccine. The receptor was isolated from an adult who received the MenACWY meningococcal vaccine as a control. The rearrangement uses TRBV12-5 and TRBJ2-1; 9 bases map to TRBD2. CDR3 protein: CASGLGGGALNEQFF. CDR3 bases: TGTGCTAGTGGTTTGGGCGGGGGGGCCTTGAATGAGCAGTTCTTC.